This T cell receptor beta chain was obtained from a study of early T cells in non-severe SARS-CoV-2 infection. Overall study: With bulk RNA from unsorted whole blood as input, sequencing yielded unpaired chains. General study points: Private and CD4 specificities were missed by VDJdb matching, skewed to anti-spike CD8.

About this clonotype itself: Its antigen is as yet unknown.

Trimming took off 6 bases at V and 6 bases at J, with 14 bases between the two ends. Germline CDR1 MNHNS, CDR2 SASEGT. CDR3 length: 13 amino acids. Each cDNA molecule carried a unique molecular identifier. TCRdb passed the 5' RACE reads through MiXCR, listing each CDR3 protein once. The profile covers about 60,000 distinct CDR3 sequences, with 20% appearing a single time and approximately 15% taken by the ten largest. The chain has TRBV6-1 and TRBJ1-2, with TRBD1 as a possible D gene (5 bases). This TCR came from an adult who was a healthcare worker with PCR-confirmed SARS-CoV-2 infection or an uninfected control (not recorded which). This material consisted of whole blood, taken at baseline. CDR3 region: CASSWAGPDGYTF. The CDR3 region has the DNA TGTGCCAGCAGCTGGGCAGGGCCTGATGGCTACACCTTC.